This TCR beta chain originates from a study of regulatory T cells in long-lasting Graves disease. Study information: Freshly diagnosed Graves' patients had used antithyroid drugs for under 3 months.

Building of the TCR beta libraries involved iRepertoire HTBI primers and Arm-PCR of CDR3 regions. TCRdb redid the calling of the multiplex PCR reads with MiXCR, one entry per CDR3 protein. The sample includes 360,000 or so distinct CDR3 sequences, roughly 17% of them seen just once. Time point: newly diagnosed GD, antithyroid drugs for less than 3 months. The TCR library was made from RNA that had been extracted from PBMCs in TRIzol. This clonotype was seen a few times. In addition, the sample was reused for a study of T cells in Graves' hyperthyroidism and ophthalmopathy. As that report states: A set of HTBI primers served as the primers for a first-round RT-PCR of the TCR CDR3.

Source: peripheral blood mononuclear cells (PBMCs), taken at new diagnosis, from a patient treated with antithyroid drugs. This TCR was recovered from a man aged 35 to 55 with Graves disease.

Here the CDR3 reads CASSLGGVAGAQETQYF. In DNA, the CDR3 is TGTGCCAGCAGCTTAGGGGGGGTAGCGGGAGCCCAAGAGACCCAGTACTTC. The chain couples TRBV7-8 to TRBJ2-5; TRBD2 aligns across 9 bases. With 1 base clipped from V and 1 base from J, the junction kept 7 bases outside the gene matches. The CDR3 contains 17 residues. The germline V gene encodes CDR1 SGHVS and CDR2 FQNEAQ.